These 24 T cell receptor beta chains share one sample of origin, sequenced in a study of Ad26.COV2.S vaccination and SARS-CoV-2 variants. Generated by immunoSEQ multiplex PCR, the TCRdb table keeps only in-frame clones and is missing some. Of approximately 360,000 clones listed, under 90% are singletons. Treatment meaning: around 19 received Ad26.COV2.S at low or high dose, single or two shots; about 5 received placebo; per-sample allocation not given. After the first vaccine or placebo injection, samples were drawn on day 63. Specimen: peripheral blood, collected in a trial of Ad26.COV2.S vaccine versus placebo. Receptors originate from a person between 18 and 60 years old who received the Ad26.COV2.S COVID-19 vaccine or a placebo.

The genes are TRBV27 and TRBJ1-4; weak D call: TRBD1 (5 bases). Germline V lookup: CDR1 MNHEY, CDR2 SMNVEV (reference sequence). Trimming left V 8 bases short and J 5 bases short, with 18 bases between. The CDR3 runs to 15 residues. CDR3 in amino acids: CASGGPWGRNEKLFF. CDR3 bases: TGTGCCAGCGGGGGTCCTTGGGGAAGGAATGAAAAACTGTTTTTT.

V gene TRBV7-8 combines with J gene TRBJ2-6, with D unclear. Germline V gene data show CDR1 as SGHVS and CDR2 as FQNEAQ. The V gene lost 1 base and the J gene lost 2 bases, with 6 bases spanning the gap. The CDR3 runs 15 residues. The CDR3 region is CASSLERAGANVLTF. Here the CDR3 DNA reads TGTGCCAGCAGCTTAGAAAGGGCTGGGGCCAACGTCCTGACTTTC. Full variable domain (missing parts from reference TRBV7-8 and TRBJ2-6): GAGVSQSPRYKVAKRGQDVALRCDPISGHVSLFWYQQALGQGPEFLTYFQNEAQLDKSGLPSDRFFAERPEGSVSTLKIQRTQQEDSAVYLCASSLERAGANVLTFGAGSRLTVL.

The chain couples TRBV4-2 to TRBJ1-3; TRBD1 might be the D (5 bases). The CDR3 sequence is 17 residues long. V lost 3 bases, J lost 2 bases, and 17 bases lay in between. Germline CDR1 is LGHNA and CDR2 is YNFKEQ. CDR3 nucleotide sequence: TGTGCCAGCAGCCACCGTGGGACGGGGAAAGCTGGAAACACCATATATTTT. This gives the protein CASSHRGTGKAGNTIYF.

The chain carries TRBV19 and TRBJ2-1; 8 nucleotides match TRBD2. CDR3 length: 18 residues. Per germline, CDR1 LNHDA and CDR2 SQIVND (reference sequence). J was trimmed by 0 bases and V by 0 bases; bases with no gene match: 7. In nucleotides, the CDR3 is TGTGCCAGTAGTATAGATACCATAGCGGGACTCTCCTACAATGAGCAGTTCTTC. Encoded protein: CASSIDTIAGLSYNEQFF.

The V gene is TRBV7-2, the J gene TRBJ2-2; no clear D. This CDR3 is built from 14 residues. Germline values: CDR1 SGHTA, CDR2 FQGNSA. The germline V and J ends were trimmed by 1 base and 2 bases, with 5 bases remaining between them. CDR3 protein: CASSLEGNTGELFF. In DNA form, the CDR3 reads TGTGCCAGCAGCTTAGAAGGAAACACCGGGGAGCTGTTTTTT.

V is TRBV23-1 and J is TRBJ2-2; no clear D. TRBV23-1 is an ORF; its function is uncertain. The CDR3 covers 18 residues. Trimming cost V 0 bases and J 2 bases, with 16 bases left between them. The CDR3 DNA follows: TGCGCCAGCAGTCAATCGAAGTCAGGATCCTATAACACCGGGGAGCTGTTTTTT. Translating gives CASSQSKSGSYNTGELFF.

J is TRBJ2-7 and V is TRBV19; D might be TRBD2 (6 bases). Trimming took off 7 bases at V and 5 bases at J, with 9 bases between the two ends. The CDR3 is 11 residues long. The germline CDR1 and CDR2 sequences are LNHDA and SQIVND (reference sequence). CDR3 coding DNA: TGTGCCAGTATGCGGGGCGACGAGCAGTACTTC. Its translation: CASMRGDEQYF. Together with reference TRBV19 and TRBJ2-7, the CDR3 gives the full variable domain: DGGITQSPKYLFRKEGQNVTLSCEQNLNHDAMYWYRQDPGQGLRLIYYSQIVNDFQKGDIAEGYSVSREKKESFPLTVTSAQKNPTAFYLCASMRGDEQYFGPGTRLTVT.

V usage is TRBV11-2 and J usage is TRBJ2-7; TRBD2 matches 12 bases. Germline V gene data show CDR1 as SGHAT and CDR2 as FQNNGV. V gave up 5 bases and J gave up 0 bases; unmatched junction bases: 5. CDR3 length: 16 residues. The CDR3 DNA reads TGTGCCAGCAGCCCGGGACTAGCGGGCAGCTCCTACGAGCAGTACTTC. Translation gives CASSPGLAGSSYEQYF.

CDR3: CASSQFGVGNYGYTF. The CDR3 bases are TGTGCCAGCAGCCAATTTGGTGTAGGGAACTATGGCTACACCTTC. This chain joins TRBV3-1 (or the pseudogene TRBV3-2) and TRBJ1-2; D ambiguous. The CDR3 sequence is 15 residues long. CDR1 LGHDT and CDR2 YNNKEL come from the germline V gene (reference sequence). V shed 2 bases and J shed 2 bases, with 12 bases lying between them.

The V gene is TRBV7-2, the J gene TRBJ2-3, with 9 bases that match TRBD2. The CDR3 has 15 residues. The trim removed 5 bases at V and 2 bases at J, leaving 5 bases unmatched. Per the germline V gene, CDR1 is SGHTA and CDR2 is FQGNSA. The CDR3 DNA reads as TGTGCCAGCAGCCCGAGCGGGGGGCCCACAGATACGCAGTATTTT. The encoded protein is CASSPSGGPTDTQYF.

V gene TRBV28 combines with J gene TRBJ1-5, with D tentatively TRBD1 (6 bases). The CDR3 totals 13 residues. V was trimmed by 5 bases and J by 7 bases, leaving 12 bases between them. CDR1 MDHEN and CDR2 SYDVKM come from the germline V gene. The CDR3 DNA reads as TGTGCCAGCAGTCTCAACAGGGTCCAGCCCCAGCATTTT. Its protein is CASSLNRVQPQHF.

This clone has a handful of counts. This chain uses TRBV2 with TRBJ2-2, with 8 bases fitting TRBD2. Germline V gene lookup returns CDR1 SNHLY and CDR2 FYNNEI. V shed 4 bases, J shed 7 bases, and the junction held 8 bases outside the gene matches. The CDR3 is 15 amino acids. CDR3 nucleotides: TGTGCCAGCAGTGCGAGCGGGAGTTCTAACGGGGAGCTGTTTTTT. This encodes CASSASGSSNGELFF.

This clone showed up just once. The chain joins TRBV19 to TRBJ1-2; D gene unclear. This CDR3 spans 15 amino acids. Germline CDR1 is LNHDA and CDR2 is SQIVND (reference sequence). Trimming stripped 5 bases from V and 0 bases from J, with 13 bases between. In DNA form, the CDR3 reads TGTGCCAGTAGTCTCCTGTTTCGCTCTAACTATGGCTACACCTTC. This encodes CASSLLFRSNYGYTF.

This clone was picked up one time. This chain uses TRBV15 with TRBJ1-6, with D unclear. The CDR3 spans 16 residues. V dropped 0 bases and J dropped 7 bases, with 13 bases sitting between them. CDR1 is LNHNV, CDR2 YYDKDF, per germline (reference sequence). CDR3 sequence reads: CATSRDRSLRNSPLHF. CDR3 coding DNA: TGTGCCACCAGCAGAGATCGGTCTCTCCGGAATTCACCCCTCCACTTT.

The genes are TRBV9 and TRBJ2-5; D possibly uses TRBD1 or TRBD2 (5 bases each). The CDR3 is made up of 13 amino acids. Germline V lookup: CDR1 SGDLS, CDR2 YYNGEE. V lost 3 bases to trimming and J lost 5 bases, with 11 bases between them. The DNA of the CDR3 is TGTGCCAGCAGCGGGGGGATTCGGGAGACCCAGTACTTC. This translates into CASSGGIRETQYF.

The V and J genes are TRBV19 and TRBJ1-2; TRBD1 aligns across 8 bases. The V segment lost 4 bases and the J segment 3 bases; nucleotides outside the gene matches: 10. Germline V gene data show CDR1 as LNHDA and CDR2 as SQIVND (reference sequence). This CDR3 spans 16 amino acids. CDR3 in DNA: TGTGCCAGTAGTAGCAACGGCAGGGGGCCAGACTATGGCTACACCTTC. This encodes CASSSNGRGPDYGYTF.

The chain recombines TRBV29-1 with TRBJ1-1, with D unclear. V was pared by 3 bases and J by 6 bases, with 14 bases between. This CDR3 is built from 13 residues. Germline V CDR1 and CDR2: SQVTM, ANQGSEA. This CDR3 is CSVDHVPRAEAFF. DNA for the CDR3: TGCAGCGTTGATCATGTCCCGAGGGCTGAAGCTTTCTTT.

The rearrangement links TRBV9 to TRBJ1-2, with D possibly TRBD1 on 5 matching bases. The CDR3 is made up of 15 amino acids. The V end was cut by 0 bases, the J end by 8 bases, with 17 bases between. CDR1 is SGDLS, CDR2 YYNGEE, per germline. The CDR3 region has the DNA TGTGCCAGCAGCGTAGATACTGGGGCAGGGAGAGGCTACACCTTC. It is translated as CASSVDTGAGRGYTF.

The rearrangement links TRBV7-2 to TRBJ1-2; a possible D gene is TRBD1 (5 bases). Deletions cut 1 base from V and 0 bases from J, with 21 bases between. Germline-derived CDR1 and CDR2 are SGHTA and FQGNSA. This CDR3 is built from 19 residues. This CDR3 is CASSLVGGTELSPNYGYTF. The CDR3 coding sequence is TGTGCCAGCAGCTTAGTTGGAGGGACGGAACTATCCCCTAACTATGGCTACACCTTC.

The rearrangement joins TRBV19 to TRBJ1-1, with D hard to call. This CDR3 comprises 13 residues. V shed 1 base and J shed 6 bases, with 9 bases lying between them. Germline CDR1 LNHDA, CDR2 SQIVND (reference sequence). The CDR3: CASSIAAGSEAFF. CDR3 coding DNA: TGTGCCAGTAGTATAGCTGCGGGCTCTGAAGCTTTCTTT.

As DNA, the CDR3 is TGTGCCAGCAGTACGACAGGGAGAGCCAAAAACATTCAGTACTTC. It specifies CASSTTGRAKNIQYF. This chain connects TRBV27 to TRBJ2-4, with 7 bases lining up with TRBD1. V dropped 5 bases and J dropped 0; count of bases not matched to a gene: 4. The CDR3 covers 15 residues. The germline gives CDR1 MNHEY, CDR2 SMNVEV (reference sequence).

The genes are TRBV7-9 and TRBJ1-2; tentative D call: TRBD1 (5 bases). The CDR3 is 14 amino acids. Between the trimmed V and J ends, which lost 6 bases and 8 bases, there was a span of 19 bases. CDR1 and CDR2 (germline): SEHNR, FQNEAQ (reference sequence). The CDR3 DNA follows: TGTGCCAGCAGTCGTAGACAGCACCCCTTCGGCTACACCTTC. This sequence encodes CASSRRQHPFGYTF.

This sequence joins TRBV10-3 and TRBJ1-1, with D maybe TRBD1 (5 bases). The CDR3 consists of 11 residues. With 8 bases removed from V and 5 bases from J, the gap between germline ends came to 9 bases. The germline V gene encodes CDR1 ENHRY and CDR2 SYGVKD. CDR3 protein: CAIAGETEAFF. The CDR3 DNA sequence: TGTGCCATCGCGGGGGAAACTGAAGCTTTCTTT.

The chain employs TRBV10-3 and TRBJ1-6, with D hard to call. The V end lost 3 bases, the J end lost 7 bases, and 16 bases lay between the germline ends. CDR3 length equals 16 residues. Germline V gives CDR1 ENHRY, CDR2 SYGVKD. CDR3 amino acids: CAISDSIAGLNSPLHF. The CDR3 DNA reads as TGTGCCATCAGTGATTCTATCGCTGGACTAAATTCACCCCTCCACTTT.